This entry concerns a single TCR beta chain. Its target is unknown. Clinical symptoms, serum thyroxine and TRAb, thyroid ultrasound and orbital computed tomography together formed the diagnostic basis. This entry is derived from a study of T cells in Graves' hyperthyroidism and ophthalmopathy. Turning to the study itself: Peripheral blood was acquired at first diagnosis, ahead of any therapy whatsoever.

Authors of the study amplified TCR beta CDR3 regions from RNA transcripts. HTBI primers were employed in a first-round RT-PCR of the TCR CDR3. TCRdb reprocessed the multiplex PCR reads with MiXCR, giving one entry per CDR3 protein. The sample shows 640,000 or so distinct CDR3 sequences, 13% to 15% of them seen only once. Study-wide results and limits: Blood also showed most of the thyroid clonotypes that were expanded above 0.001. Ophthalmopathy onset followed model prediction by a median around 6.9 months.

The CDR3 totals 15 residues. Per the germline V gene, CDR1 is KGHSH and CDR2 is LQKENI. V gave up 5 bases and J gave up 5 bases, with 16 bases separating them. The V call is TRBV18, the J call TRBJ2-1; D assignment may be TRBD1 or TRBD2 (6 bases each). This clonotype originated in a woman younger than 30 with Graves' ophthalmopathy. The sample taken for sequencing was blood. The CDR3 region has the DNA TGTGCCAGCTCATTGTTTGGGGGGCGAGACAATGAGCAGTTCTTC. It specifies CASSLFGGRDNEQFF.